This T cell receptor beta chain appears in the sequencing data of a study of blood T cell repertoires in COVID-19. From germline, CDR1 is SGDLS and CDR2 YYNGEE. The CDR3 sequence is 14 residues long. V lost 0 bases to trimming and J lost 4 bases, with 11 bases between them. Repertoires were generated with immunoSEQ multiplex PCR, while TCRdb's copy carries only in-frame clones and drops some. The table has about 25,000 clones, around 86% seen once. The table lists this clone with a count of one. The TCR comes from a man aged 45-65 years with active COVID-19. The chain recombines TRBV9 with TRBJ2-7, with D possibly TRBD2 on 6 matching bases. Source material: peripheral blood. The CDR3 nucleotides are TGTGCCAGCAGCGTAGGTCCGGGGAGGTACGAGCAGTACTTC. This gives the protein CASSVGPGRYEQYF.